The clone carrying this T cell receptor beta chain was detected only a few times. What it binds is unknown. This sample was included in a study of identical twins' blood T cells. Study in general: Roughly 50 million reads covered roughly 6 alpha-chain and roughly 6 beta-chain libraries. Study-level points and caveats: Shared CDR3 clonotype counts tracked mainly the product of cloneset sizes. Each donor's most abundant TCRbeta clonotypes shared more CDR3 sequences with her twin than unrelated donors.

Per the original data handling: Each library had about 2 to 4 million CDR3 reads and about 90,000 to nearly 500,000 clonotypes. TCRdb fed the 5' RACE reads into MiXCR, producing one record per CDR3 protein. The V and J calls and clone size are TCRdb's, not the authors'. In the table there are fewer than 450,000 distinct CDR3 sequences, more than 25% of which are singletons. Material: PBMCs. The sequence came from a woman between 18 and 55 years old in good health.

CDR3 bases: TGCGCCAGCAGCCCGCCCAGTAAGGGGGACACTGAAGCTTTCTTT. This encodes CASSPPSKGDTEAFF. V usage is TRBV5-1 and J usage is TRBJ1-1; D perhaps matches TRBD1 (6 bases). V was shortened by 4 bases and J by 3 bases, with 16 bases between the two germline ends. The CDR3 contains 15 residues. CDR1 is SGHRS and CDR2 is YFSETQ in the germline V gene.